This is a list of T cell receptor beta chains from one sample in a study of beta chain features in type 1 diabetes. Sequencing was performed with immunoSEQ multiplex PCR; in TCRdb, only in-frame clones are kept and a portion is missing. Of about 160,000 clones listed, roughly 60% were seen once; the top ten hold about 0.091%. Sequenced: naive CD4+ T cells from blood. These receptors all come from a man between 25 and 39 years old with type 1 diabetes. The conserved cysteine and the conserved F or W are not part of the CDR3 here.

TRBJ2-2 | TRBV7-9 | ASSPGTTYTGELF
TRBJ1-6 | TRBV4-1 | ASSQMGDGGNNSPLH
TRBJ2-5 | TRBV10-3 | AIRENSQETQY
TRBJ2-1 | TRBV29-1 | SFTSASVIEQF
TRBJ1-1 | TRBV19 | ASSPFGRQAF
TRBJ1-2 | TRBV30 | AWSSGNYGYT
TRBJ2-7 | TRBV5-6 | ASSPGLSAGYEQY
TRBJ1-5 | TRBV4-3 | ASSQDARVNQPQH
TRBJ2-5 | TRBV4-3 | ASSQDSRRETQY
TRBJ2-7 | TRBV9 | ASSQTGTGLYEQY
TRBJ2-3 | TRBV5-1 | ASSSGQPSTDTQY
TRBJ2-3 | TRBV7-2 | ASSLVMAGGPDTQY
TRBJ2-5 | TRBV11-2 | ASSEGETQY
TRBJ2-1 | TRBV9 | ASSGDGNEQF
TRBJ2-7 | TRBV7-9 | ASSPILGGSYEQY
TRBJ2-5 | TRBV30 | AWSVLQETQY
TRBJ1-1 | TRBV30 | AWDDAPNTEAF
TRBJ1-1 | TRBV29-1 | SVLGTGNTEAF
TRBJ2-7 | TRBV30 | AWSTSGHEQY
TRBJ2-3 | TRBV9 | ASSVADGTDTQY
TRBJ1-2 | TRBV29-1 | SVERNQGNGYT
TRBJ2-3 | TRBV29-1 | SVEKDRAGTQY
TRBJ2-5 | TRBV28 | ASSFGPGRISETQY
TRBJ2-5 | TRBV7-2 | ASSFGGETQY
TRBJ2-5 | TRBV6-6 | ASSYVAAGGETQY
TRBJ2-5 | TRBV4-3 | ASSQDLVSETQY
TRBJ2-7 | TRBV27 | ASSLGGYSYEQY
TRBJ2-7 | TRBV28 | ASSPLDRVKY
TRBJ2-1 | TRBV4-3 | ASSPGLPNEQF
TRBJ2-7 | TRBV28 | ASRTQGASYEQY
TRBJ2-5 | TRBV11-2 | ASSLDGETQY
TRBJ1-6 | TRBV4-3 | ASSPGGQAYSPLH
TRBJ2-1 | TRBV2 | ASKLGIHEQF
TRBJ2-5 | TRBV6-5 | ASSSQTGSGETQY
TRBJ2-2 | TRBV29-1 | SVKDRGNTGELF
TRBJ1-3 | TRBV29-1 | SGAGSTGNTIY
TRBJ2-1 | TRBV7-9 | ASSPAGTSDYNEQF
TRBJ2-4 | TRBV13 | ASSPDRLGNIQY
TRBJ2-3 | TRBV4-3 | ASSQDVPGAGAHTQY
TRBJ2-7 | TRBV27 | ASSLSGLYYEQY
TRBJ1-2 | TRBV19 | ASRTPFNYGYT
TRBJ1-2 | TRBV29-1 | SARDREGYGYT
TRBJ2-3 | TRBV29-1 | SVESADTQY
TRBJ2-3 | TRBV25-1 | ASSDLRDTLDTQY
TRBJ2-7 | TRBV29-1 | SVLGSTGNGYEQY
TRBJ2-7 | TRBV27 | ASSLSWQTFSEQY
TRBJ1-2 | TRBV5-6 | ASSLDLGSGYGYT
TRBJ1-5 | TRBV2 | ASSPERDSNQPQH
TRBJ2-5 | TRBV6-5 | AISESEETQY
TRBJ2-7 | TRBV25-1 | ASSERSPSRYEQY
TRBJ2-3 | TRBV7-2 | ASSLAGTTDTQY
TRBJ2-1 | TRBV6-6 | ASSYSWGQDYNEQF
TRBJ1-4 | TRBV7-9 | ASSLEGYEKLF
TRBJ2-7 | TRBV25-1 | ASSEGQPSSYEQY
TRBJ1-2 | TRBV10-3 | AISESPGTRNYGYT
TRBJ2-7 | TRBV30 | ACIPEESVSYEQY
TRBJ2-3 | TRBV29-1 | SVEDVVLHTDTQY
TRBJ2-3 | TRBV7-9 | ASSPRADTQY
TRBJ2-5 | TRBV5-1 | ASRRTGEETQY
TRBJ1-6 | TRBV5-6 | ASSLGDKGAPLH